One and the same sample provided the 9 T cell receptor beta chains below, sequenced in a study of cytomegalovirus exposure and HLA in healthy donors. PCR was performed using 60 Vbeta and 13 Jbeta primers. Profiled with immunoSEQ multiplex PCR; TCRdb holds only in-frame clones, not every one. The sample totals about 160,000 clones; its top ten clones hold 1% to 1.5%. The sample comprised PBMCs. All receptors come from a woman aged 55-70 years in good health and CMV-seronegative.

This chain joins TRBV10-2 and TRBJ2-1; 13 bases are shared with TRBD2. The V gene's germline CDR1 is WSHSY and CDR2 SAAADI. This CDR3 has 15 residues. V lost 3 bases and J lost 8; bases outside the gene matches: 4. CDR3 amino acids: CASSDTSGRAYEQFF. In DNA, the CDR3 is TGCGCCAGCAGTGACACTAGCGGGAGGGCCTATGAGCAGTTCTTC.

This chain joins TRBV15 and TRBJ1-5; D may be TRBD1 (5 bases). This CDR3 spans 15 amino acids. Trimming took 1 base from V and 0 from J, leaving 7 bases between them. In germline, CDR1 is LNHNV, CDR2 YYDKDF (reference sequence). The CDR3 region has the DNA TGTGCCACCAGCAGAGCGCAGGGTAGCAATCAGCCCCAGCATTTT. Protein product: CATSRAQGSNQPQHF.

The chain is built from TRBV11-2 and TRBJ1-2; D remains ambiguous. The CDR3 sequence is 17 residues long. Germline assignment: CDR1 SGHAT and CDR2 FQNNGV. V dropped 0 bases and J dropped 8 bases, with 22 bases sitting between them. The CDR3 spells CASSLDENRAGRKGYTF. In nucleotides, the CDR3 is TGTGCCAGCAGCTTAGATGAGAATCGGGCGGGGAGAAAGGGCTACACCTTC.

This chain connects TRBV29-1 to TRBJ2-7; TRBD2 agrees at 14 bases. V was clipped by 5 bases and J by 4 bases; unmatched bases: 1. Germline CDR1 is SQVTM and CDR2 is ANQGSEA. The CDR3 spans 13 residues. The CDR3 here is CSVRTSGGYEQYF. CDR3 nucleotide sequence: TGCAGCGTTCGGACTAGCGGGGGGTACGAGCAGTACTTC.

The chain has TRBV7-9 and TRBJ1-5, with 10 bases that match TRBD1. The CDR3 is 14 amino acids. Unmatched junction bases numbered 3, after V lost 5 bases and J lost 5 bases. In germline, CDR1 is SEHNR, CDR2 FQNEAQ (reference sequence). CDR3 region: CASSRDRGDQPQHF. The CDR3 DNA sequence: TGTGCCAGCAGCAGGGACAGGGGAGATCAGCCCCAGCATTTT.

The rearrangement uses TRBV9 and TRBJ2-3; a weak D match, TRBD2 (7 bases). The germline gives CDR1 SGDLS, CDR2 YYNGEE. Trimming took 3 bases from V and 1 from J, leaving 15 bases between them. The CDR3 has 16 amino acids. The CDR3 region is CASSALGGVGTDTQYF. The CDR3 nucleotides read TGTGCCAGCAGCGCGCTAGGGGGGGTTGGCACAGATACGCAGTATTTT.

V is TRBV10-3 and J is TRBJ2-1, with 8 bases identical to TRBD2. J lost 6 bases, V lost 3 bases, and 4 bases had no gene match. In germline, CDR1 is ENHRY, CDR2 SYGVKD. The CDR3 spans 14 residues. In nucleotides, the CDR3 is TGTGCCATCAGTGATTACCGGGAGGGCAATGAGCAGTTCTTC. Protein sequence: CAISDYREGNEQFF.

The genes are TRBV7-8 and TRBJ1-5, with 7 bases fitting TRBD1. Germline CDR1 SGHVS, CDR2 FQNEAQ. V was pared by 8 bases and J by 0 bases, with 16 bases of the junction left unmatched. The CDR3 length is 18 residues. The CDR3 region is CASGPVGGGLYSNQPQHF. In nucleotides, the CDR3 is TGTGCCAGCGGACCGGTCGGAGGGGGCCTTTATAGCAATCAGCCCCAGCATTTT.

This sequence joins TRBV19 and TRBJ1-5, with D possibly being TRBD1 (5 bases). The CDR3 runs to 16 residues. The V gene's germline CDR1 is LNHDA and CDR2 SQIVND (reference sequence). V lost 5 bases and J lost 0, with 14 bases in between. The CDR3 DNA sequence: TGTGCCAGTAGTTTAGGGGCAGTCTATAGCAATCAGCCCCAGCATTTT. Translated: CASSLGAVYSNQPQHF.